This T cell receptor beta chain was recovered during a study of blood T cell repertoires in COVID-19. Background on the study: Some COVID-19 samples were acute and others convalescent; all came from the United States, Italy and Spain. PBMCs, B-cell-depleted T cells, or T cells were the source of the cDNA or gDNA that made up the material.

As originally analysed: Amplified reference gene primers provided the basis for estimating nucleated cell counts. This table comes from immunoSEQ multiplex PCR, and its TCRdb copy is limited to in-frame clones, with some not included. V and J calls and clone size follow that table, whereas D and trimming were derived from the DNA. Of about 150,000 clones in the sample, 70% to 90% were seen once. Seattle participants joined during active infection and were tracked over time. This receptor was obtained from a woman aged 55-69 years with COVID-19, enrolled during active disease. The specimen sequenced was peripheral blood.

The chain's CDR3 is CACLAVVSGYTF. The CDR3 DNA reads as TGTGCTTGTCTGGCCGTCGTCTCTGGCTACACCTTC. The chain has TRBV2 and TRBJ1-2; unclear D gene. CDR3 size: 12 residues. Germline CDR1 reads SNHLY; CDR2 reads FYNNEI.